The rows below give T cell receptor beta chains drawn from one sample of a study of blood T cell repertoires in COVID-19. Generated by immunoSEQ multiplex PCR, the TCRdb table keeps only in-frame clones and is missing some. The table lists 300,000 to 450,000 clones, around 87% of them singletons. The sequenced sample consisted of PBMCs or T cells enriched from blood (not recorded which). These receptors all come from a man aged 40-50 years in a cohort exposed to, infected with or recovered from COVID-19 (not recorded which). The CDR3 runs from the conserved cysteine through the conserved F or W. D genes are given only for firm matches.

TRBJ1-6 | TRBD1 | TRBV18 | TGTGCCAGCTCACCATCTCTCCCAGGGGGCTCATTTTCACCCCTCCACTTT | CASSPSLPGGSFSPLHF
TRBJ1-2 | NA | TRBV7-9 | TGTGCCAGCAGCTTTCCGACAGCAGGCTATGGCTACACCTTC | CASSFPTAGYGYTF
TRBJ2-5 | TRBD2 | TRBV10-3 | TGTGCCATCAGGGGGACTAGCGGGAGCCAAGAGACCCAGTACTTC | CAIRGTSGSQETQYF
TRBJ1-4 | TRBD1 | TRBV10-2 | TGCGCCAGCAGAGGGACAGCAACTAATGAAAAACTGTTTTTT | CASRGTATNEKLFF
TRBJ1-3 | NA | TRBV25-1 | TGTGCCAGCAGACTCTCTGGAAACACCATATATTTT | CASRLSGNTIYF
TRBJ1-1 | NA | TRBV27 | TGTGCCAGCAGCCCCCCCGGGTGGGACACTGAAGCTTTCTTT | CASSPPGWDTEAFF
TRBJ2-7 | TRBD1 | TRBV3-1/TRBV3-2 | TGTGCCAGCAGTTGGACAGGGATGGGCGAGCAGTACTTC | CASSWTGMGEQYF
TRBJ2-1 | TRBD2 | TRBV10-3 | TGTGCCATCAGTGAGACTAGCGGGAGGGCCTACAATGAGCAGTTCTTC | CAISETSGRAYNEQFF
TRBJ1-1 | NA | TRBV6-5 | TGTGCCAGCAGTAATGGGGCTAGGGTGGATGAAGCTTTCTTT | CASSNGARVDEAFF
TRBJ1-5 | TRBD1 | TRBV6-1 | TGTGCCAGCAGTGTGGGACAGGGTGTGTTGAACCAGCCCCAGCATTTT | CASSVGQGVLNQPQHF
TRBJ1-4 | NA | TRBV19 | TGTGCCAGTAGTTGGAGGGGAGTGACTAATGAAAAACTGTTTTTT | CASSWRGVTNEKLFF